One and the same sample provided the 18 T cell receptor beta chains below, sequenced in a study of T cell responses to AZD1222 COVID-19 vaccine. Assay used: immunoSEQ multiplex PCR; TCRdb lists only in-frame clones, some missing. The sample lists about 140,000 clones, approximately 90% seen once, with roughly 1.3% in the top ten. The material sequenced was peripheral blood, taken 28 days after the second AZD1222 dose. These TCRs come from an adult who received the AZD1222 COVID-19 vaccine.

The gene calls are TRBV29-1 and TRBJ2-3; no clear D. Germline V gene data show CDR1 as SQVTM and CDR2 as ANQGSEA. The CDR3 covers 10 residues. Between the trimmed V and J ends, which lost 8 bases and 2 bases, there was a span of 5 bases. CDR3 in amino acids: CSSDTDTQYF. The CDR3 DNA sequence: TGCAGCTCTGACACAGATACGCAGTATTTT.

The V and J genes are TRBV10-2 and TRBJ1-1, with D possibly being TRBD1 (5 bases). Germline V CDR1 and CDR2: WSHSY, SAAADI. This CDR3 spans 13 amino acids. The V gene lost 4 bases and the J gene lost 11 bases, with 17 bases spanning the gap. CDR3 sequence (DNA): TGCGCCAGCAGTGGGGGGGAATTCTACGGGGCTTTCTTT. Translation: CASSGGEFYGAFF.

The rearrangement joins TRBV28 to TRBJ2-7; TRBD1 agrees at 7 bases. V lost 5 bases to trimming and J lost 3 bases; unmatched junction nucleotides: 7. The CDR3 sequence is 14 residues long. CDR1 MDHEN and CDR2 SYDVKM come from the germline V gene. The CDR3 is CASSLPGQRYEQYF. In DNA form, the CDR3 reads TGTGCCAGCAGTCTGCCGGGACAGCGCTACGAGCAGTACTTC. The whole variable domain, remainder taken from reference TRBV28 and TRBJ2-7, is DVKVTQSSRYLVKRTGEKVFLECVQDMDHENMFWYRQDPGLGLRLIYFSYDVKMKEKGDIPEGYSVSREKKERFSLILESASTNQTSMYLCASSLPGQRYEQYFGPGTRLTVT.

This clone has just one count. This chain links TRBV7-9 with TRBJ2-1, with 10 bases aligning to TRBD1. CDR3 length: 15 residues. The germline V gene encodes CDR1 SEHNR and CDR2 FQNEAQ (reference sequence). Trimming removed 3 bases from V and 7 bases from J; junction bases left unmatched: 6. The CDR3 DNA follows: TGTGCCAGCAGCTTCGGGACAGGGGTACGTAATGAGCAGTTCTTC. Its protein product is CASSFGTGVRNEQFF.

This sequence joins TRBV28 and TRBJ1-1, with 7 nucleotides matching TRBD1. Germline V gives CDR1 MDHEN, CDR2 SYDVKM. The CDR3 totals 14 residues. Trimming took 4 bases from V and 1 from J; bases not matched to a gene: 3. The CDR3 bases are TGTGCCAGCAGTTGGGGACAGACGAACACTGAAGCTTTCTTT. It encodes CASSWGQTNTEAFF.

This chain joins TRBV19 and TRBJ2-7; unclear D gene. Germline V gene data show CDR1 as LNHDA and CDR2 as SQIVND (reference sequence). Trimming stripped 2 bases from V and 0 bases from J, with 8 bases between. The CDR3 contains 14 residues. The CDR3 sequence is CASSIIMSSYEQYF. DNA of the CDR3: TGTGCCAGTAGTATAATCATGAGCTCCTACGAGCAGTACTTC.

The V and J genes are TRBV6-5 and TRBJ1-5; possible D gene TRBD1, 5 bases. The CDR3 spans 14 residues. Trimming removed 2 bases at V and 4 bases at J, with 9 bases between. The germline CDR1 and CDR2 sequences are MNHEY and SVGAGI. The CDR3 loop reads CASSYGRTNQPQHF. DNA of the CDR3: TGTGCCAGCAGTTACGGACGGACAAATCAGCCCCAGCATTTT.

The rearrangement joins TRBV7-2 to TRBJ2-3; 11 nucleotides agree with TRBD2. CDR1 is SGHTA and CDR2 is FQGNSA in the germline V gene. This CDR3 has 16 amino acids. Germline trimming cut 1 base from V and 4 bases from J; bases unmatched to any gene: 4. CDR3 amino acids: CASSLVLAGGPDTQYF. The DNA for the CDR3 is TGTGCCAGCAGCTTAGTCCTAGCGGGAGGCCCAGATACGCAGTATTTT.

The chain links TRBV9 to TRBJ2-3, with TRBD2 as a possible D gene (6 bases). This CDR3 contains 15 residues. The V gene lost 0 bases and the J gene lost 0 bases, with 8 bases spanning the gap. Germline CDR1 SGDLS, CDR2 YYNGEE. CDR3 in amino acids: CASSVGRGSTDTQYF. DNA of the CDR3: TGTGCCAGCAGCGTAGGTCGGGGGAGCACAGATACGCAGTATTTT.

The chain uses TRBV9 and TRBJ2-1; D remains unclear. Germline V CDR1 and CDR2: SGDLS, YYNGEE. Trimming removed 0 bases at V and 7 bases at J, with 5 bases between. The CDR3 runs to 12 residues. CDR3 protein: CASSVVANEQFF. DNA of the CDR3: TGTGCCAGCAGCGTAGTTGCAAATGAGCAGTTCTTC.

The chain uses TRBV9 and TRBJ2-3; 8 nucleotides match TRBD2. Germline V lookup: CDR1 SGDLS, CDR2 YYNGEE. The CDR3 is 17 residues long. The V segment lost 3 bases and the J segment 4 bases; nucleotides outside the gene matches: 13. CDR3 in amino acids: CASSAGGGLGGPDTQYF. CDR3 coding DNA: TGTGCCAGCAGCGCGGGTGGGGGACTAGGCGGCCCAGATACGCAGTATTTT.

As to this clone: This CDR3 is also generated by other DNA sequences in the sample. The chain couples TRBV3-1 (or the pseudogene TRBV3-2) to TRBJ2-1, with 12 bases fitting TRBD2. Germline V gives CDR1 LGHDT, CDR2 YNNKEL (reference sequence). J gave up 5 bases and V 4 bases, and 3 bases lay outside the gene matches. CDR3 length: 15 residues. This CDR3 is CASSLRLAGDNEQFF. CDR3 bases: TGTGCCAGCAGCCTGCGACTAGCGGGAGACAATGAGCAGTTCTTC.

This sequence joins TRBV6-1 and TRBJ2-7; 11 bases align to TRBD1. The CDR3 is 18 residues long. Trimming took 0 bases from V and 9 from J; bases not matched to a gene: 16. From germline, CDR1 is MNHNS and CDR2 SASEGT. CDR3 DNA sequence: TGTGCCAGCAGTGAAGCGATAACCATGCAGGACAGGGGGCCCTGGCAGTACTTC. Its protein product is CASSEAITMQDRGPWQYF.

In its sample, this clone was seen once. This chain joins TRBV19 and TRBJ1-2; D call uncertain. This CDR3 has 14 amino acids. Deletions cut 3 bases from V and 0 bases from J, with 8 bases between. Germline V gene data show CDR1 as LNHDA and CDR2 as SQIVND (reference sequence). The CDR3 sequence is CASSIRTSNYGYTF. The CDR3 bases are TGTGCCAGTAGTATTCGGACTTCTAACTATGGCTACACCTTC. Drawing the rest from reference TRBV19 and TRBJ1-2, the complete variable domain is DGGITQSPKYLFRKEGQNVTLSCEQNLNHDAMYWYRQDPGQGLRLIYYSQIVNDFQKGDIAEGYSVSREKKESFPLTVTSAQKNPTAFYLCASSIRTSNYGYTFGSGTRLTVV.

This chain links TRBV7-9 with TRBJ2-7, with 11 bases matching TRBD1. The CDR3 runs 15 residues. V lost 4 bases to trimming and J lost 6 bases; unmatched junction nucleotides: 8. CDR1 is SEHNR and CDR2 is FQNEAQ in the germline V gene (reference sequence). The DNA for the CDR3 is TGTGCCAGCAGCTCCGGACAGGGGGCTTTAGCCGAGCAGTACTTC. Its protein product is CASSSGQGALAEQYF.

The V gene is TRBV7-6, the J gene TRBJ2-7; the match to TRBD2 covers 8 bases. V trimming: 7 bases; J trimming: 0 bases; junction bases outside the gene matches: 14. The CDR3 length is 17 residues. Looked up from germline, CDR1 is SGHVS and CDR2 is FNYEAQ. The CDR3 nucleotides are TGTGCCAGCACCAACTACGCGGGAGGCCCCGGCTCCTACGAGCAGTACTTC. Translated: CASTNYAGGPGSYEQYF.

The chain couples TRBV7-9 to TRBJ1-6; TRBD1 is a possible D gene (5 bases). V dropped 0 bases and J dropped 10 bases, with 13 bases sitting between them. Germline lookup yields CDR1 SEHNR and CDR2 FQNEAQ (reference sequence). The CDR3 has 15 residues. CDR3 protein: CASSLAGDSGSPLHF. The CDR3 DNA is TGTGCCAGCAGCTTAGCGGGAGACAGCGGCTCACCCCTCCACTTT.

CDR3 sequence (DNA): TGTGCCAGCAGTTACTCAGGGGGTAGGAATGAGCAGTTCTTC. Translating gives CASSYSGGRNEQFF. This chain links TRBV6-5 with TRBJ2-1, with a weak D call TRBD1 (6 bases). The V gene's germline CDR1 is MNHEY and CDR2 SVGAGI. Trimming cost V 0 bases and J 7 bases, with 10 bases left between them. The CDR3 loop spans 14 amino acids.